These T cell receptor beta chains were read from a single sample in a study of control samples from healthy donors and cancer patients. Clones were sequenced by immunoSEQ multiplex PCR, and TCRdb holds only the in-frame ones, with some missing. The sample carries 100,000 to 150,000 clones, roughly 90% recorded once. Sequencing used blood. These receptors were taken from a woman aged 45-65 years in good health. CDR3s include the opening cysteine and the closing phenylalanine or tryptophan. D genes are given only for firm matches. Not all rows give a size; the values are once, few, many and, for expanded clones, a class.

TRBJ2-3 16 NA NA TRBV15 CATSRGTEDGTDTQYF TGTGCCACCAGCAGAGGAACAGAGGACGGCACAGATACGCAGTATTTT
TRBJ2-1 18 NA TRBD2 TRBV3-1/TRBV3-2 CASSHRGLAQSSYNEQFF TGTGCCAGCAGCCATAGGGGACTAGCGCAAAGCTCCTACAATGAGCAGTTCTTC
TRBJ1-4 15 NA TRBD1 TRBV19 CASSSGQGAKEKLFF TGTGCCAGTAGTAGTGGTCAGGGGGCCAAGGAAAAACTGTTTTTT
TRBJ2-1 14 once TRBD2 TRBV9 CASSVWTSSYEQFF TGTGCCAGCAGCGTATGGACTAGCAGCTATGAGCAGTTCTTC
TRBJ2-7 13 NA NA TRBV20-1 CSASRGLSYEQYF TGCAGTGCTAGTAGAGGCCTCTCCTACGAGCAGTACTTC
TRBJ1-2 13 NA TRBD1 TRBV28 CASSPDRVGGYTF TGTGCCAGCAGCCCCGACAGGGTTGGTGGCTACACCTTC
TRBJ1-1 12 NA NA TRBV6-5 CASQPARGVSFF TGTGCCAGCCAGCCGGCCCGAGGGGTTAGTTTCTTT
TRBJ2-7 16 NA NA TRBV15 CATSRDRGQYSYEQYF TGTGCCACCAGCAGAGATCGAGGACAGTACTCCTACGAGCAGTACTTC
TRBJ2-7 20 NA TRBD2 TRBV28 CASSPPGLADYPWGSYEQYF TGTGCCAGCAGTCCTCCCGGACTAGCGGACTACCCCTGGGGCTCCTACGAGCAGTACTTC
TRBJ1-3 12 NA NA TRBV12-3/TRBV12-4 CASSLVGNTIYF TGTGCCAGCAGTTTAGTTGGAAACACCATATATTTT
TRBJ2-7 15 NA TRBD2 TRBV5-1 CASSLGTSGPYEQYF TGCGCCAGCAGCTTGGGTACTAGCGGACCCTACGAGCAGTACTTC
TRBJ1-1 14 few NA TRBV27 CASTRDRKNTEAFF TGTGCCAGCACCCGTGACAGGAAGAACACTGAAGCTTTCTTT
TRBJ1-2 14 NA NA TRBV6-1 CASSEWGTPYGYTF TGTGCCAGCAGTGAATGGGGCACCCCCTATGGCTACACCTTC
TRBJ1-4 13 once NA TRBV30 CAWSGSSIEKLFF TGTGCCTGGAGTGGCAGCTCGATCGAAAAACTGTTTTTT
TRBJ2-5 17 NA TRBD2 TRBV3-1/TRBV3-2 CASSQYGLAGGGETQYF TGTGCCAGCAGCCAATATGGACTAGCGGGGGGGGGAGAGACCCAGTACTTC
TRBJ2-3 16 NA NA TRBV3-1/TRBV3-2 CASSQATSSFTDTQYF TGTGCCAGCAGCCAAGCCACTAGCTCCTTCACAGATACGCAGTATTTT
TRBJ2-3 11 NA NA TRBV20-1 CSAGSSDTQYF TGCAGTGCTGGGAGTTCAGATACGCAGTATTTT
TRBJ1-1 14 NA TRBD1 TRBV5-4 CASSKTGGDTEAFF TGTGCCAGCAGCAAAACAGGGGGGGATACTGAAGCTTTCTTT
TRBJ1-2 15 NA NA TRBV5-1 CASSSGPTGAYGYTF TGCGCCAGCAGCTCCGGACCGACAGGAGCCTATGGCTACACCTTC
TRBJ1-2 13 NA NA TRBV30 CAWRGAAHYGYTF TGTGCCTGGAGAGGGGCCGCCCACTATGGCTACACCTTC
TRBJ2-7 10 NA NA TRBV21-1 CASSKDEQYF TGTGCCAGCAGCAAGGACGAGCAGTACTTC
TRBJ2-7 14 NA NA TRBV2 CASSERWDSYEQYF TGTGCCAGCAGTGAAAGGTGGGACTCCTACGAGCAGTACTTC
TRBJ2-1 14 NA TRBD1 TRBV5-1 CASRVSGTGNEQFF TGCGCCAGCAGAGTTTCCGGGACAGGGAATGAGCAGTTCTTC
TRBJ1-1 10 NA NA TRBV20-1 CSVANTEAFF TGCAGTGTAGCAAACACTGAAGCTTTCTTT
TRBJ1-2 14 NA TRBD1 TRBV19 CASTNAQGYYGYTF TGTGCCAGTACCAACGCACAGGGGTACTATGGCTACACCTTC
TRBJ2-6 15 NA NA TRBV5-4 CASSSLGSGANVLTF TGTGCCAGCAGCTCCCTGGGCTCTGGGGCCAACGTCCTGACTTTC
TRBJ1-2 14 NA TRBD1 TRBV2 CASIRDSSNYGYTF TGTGCCAGCATAAGGGACAGTTCTAACTATGGCTACACCTTC
TRBJ2-2 14 NA NA TRBV19 CASTSIWADGELFF TGTGCCAGTACCTCAATCTGGGCGGACGGGGAGCTGTTTTTT
TRBJ2-1 12 NA NA TRBV18 CASSPGGLVPFF TGTGCCAGCTCACCAGGGGGCTTAGTGCCGTTCTTC
TRBJ1-5 14 NA TRBD1 TRBV30 CAWSVRSGGQPQHF TGTGCCTGGAGTGTACGGTCAGGGGGTCAGCCCCAGCATTTT
TRBJ2-4 13 NA TRBD2 TRBV6-5 CASSAGGRDIQYF TGTGCCAGCAGCGCGGGGGGGCGAGACATTCAGTACTTC
TRBJ2-2 15 NA NA TRBV24-1 CATQPRDRDTGELFF TGTGCCACTCAACCACGGGACCGAGACACCGGGGAGCTGTTTTTT
TRBJ2-7 12 NA NA TRBV7-8 CASSLPGSEQYF TGTGCCAGCAGCTTACCGGGGAGCGAGCAGTACTTC
TRBJ2-7 15 NA TRBD2 TRBV5-4 CASSLTSGSSPEQYF TGTGCCAGCAGCCTAACTAGCGGGAGTTCACCCGAGCAGTACTTC
TRBJ2-3 15 NA NA TRBV7-8 CASSLEDRSTDTQYF TGTGCCAGCAGCTTAGAAGACAGGTCAACAGATACGCAGTATTTT
TRBJ1-4 15 NA TRBD1 TRBV4-2 CASSQIPTGEEKLFF TGTGCCAGCAGCCAGATCCCGACAGGGGAGGAAAAACTGTTTTTT
TRBJ2-4 16 NA NA TRBV27 CASSLPTGIRPNIQYF TGTGCCAGCAGCCTTCCAACCGGGATTCGACCAAACATTCAGTACTTC
TRBJ2-2 14 NA NA TRBV5-1 CASRLEGLTGELFF TGCGCCAGCAGGCTTGAGGGGTTAACCGGGGAGCTGTTTTTT
TRBJ1-2 13 NA TRBD1 TRBV6-5 CASSYDRVYGYTF TGTGCCAGCAGTTACGACAGGGTCTATGGCTACACCTTC
TRBJ1-2 12 NA NA TRBV6-5 CASSSRQYGYTF TGTGCCAGCAGTTCCCGACAGTATGGCTACACCTTC
TRBJ1-2 17 NA NA TRBV13 CASSSYTPGHISYGYTF TGTGCCAGCAGCTCTTACACTCCGGGACATATTAGCTATGGCTACACCTTC
TRBJ1-5 13 NA NA TRBV4-1 CASSQNRDQPQHF TGCGCCAGCAGCCAAAACAGGGATCAGCCCCAGCATTTT
TRBJ2-7 16 NA TRBD2 TRBV5-1 CASSLVQIGLDYEQYF TGCGCCAGCAGCTTGGTACAAATTGGACTAGACTACGAGCAGTACTTC
TRBJ2-4 13 NA NA TRBV27 CASSNTPKNIQYF TGTGCCAGCAGTAACACACCGAAAAACATTCAGTACTTC
TRBJ1-3 16 NA TRBD1 TRBV5-1 CASSLASGGTGNTIYF TGCGCCAGCAGCTTGGCCTCAGGGGGCACTGGAAACACCATATATTTT
TRBJ2-5 14 NA NA TRBV7-9 CASSYRTSQETQYF TGTGCCAGCAGCTACAGGACGAGTCAAGAGACCCAGTACTTC
TRBJ1-2 13 NA NA TRBV7-2 CASSLAVNYGYTF TGTGCCAGCAGCTTAGCGGTTAACTATGGCTACACCTTC
TRBJ2-2 16 NA TRBD1 TRBV6-5 CASSYWGTGGTGELFF TGTGCCAGCAGTTACTGGGGGACAGGGGGCACCGGGGAGCTGTTTTTT
TRBJ2-1 15 NA NA TRBV2 CASVEGFWSYNEQFF TGTGCCAGCGTGGAAGGATTCTGGTCCTACAATGAGCAGTTCTTC
TRBJ2-3 12 NA NA TRBV11-2 CASSPSTDTQYF TGTGCCAGCAGCCCCAGCACAGATACGCAGTATTTT
TRBJ2-2 15 NA NA TRBV5-1 CASSSDRPMAGELFF TGCGCCAGCAGCTCGGACAGACCCATGGCCGGGGAGCTGTTTTTT
TRBJ1-2 14 once TRBD1 TRBV28 CASSFQGANYGYTF TGTGCCAGCAGTTTCCAGGGGGCAAACTATGGCTACACCTTC
TRBJ2-7 14 NA TRBD1 TRBV6-1 CASSDGQGAYEQYF TGTGCCAGCAGTGACGGACAGGGCGCCTACGAGCAGTACTTC
TRBJ2-2 17 NA TRBD2 TRBV19 CASSILAGGLYTGELFF TGTGCCAGTAGTATACTAGCGGGAGGGCTATATACCGGGGAGCTGTTTTTT
TRBJ1-2 16 NA TRBD1 TRBV28 CASSLSDRGRLSGYTF TGTGCCAGCAGTTTATCGGACAGGGGGCGTTTGTCTGGCTACACCTTC
TRBJ2-7 13 NA TRBD2 TRBV2 CASSQRDGHEQYF TGTGCCAGCAGTCAGCGGGATGGCCACGAGCAGTACTTC
TRBJ1-4 13 NA NA TRBV29-1 CSVEAGGTEKLFF TGCAGCGTTGAGGCGGGGGGGACTGAAAAACTGTTTTTT